The rows below give T cell receptor beta chains drawn from one sample of a study of regulatory T cells in long-lasting Graves disease. TCRdb passed the multiplex PCR reads through MiXCR, listing each CDR3 protein once. Of about 310,000 distinct CDR3 sequences in the sample, under 25% were seen once. The starting material was peripheral blood mononuclear cells (PBMCs), obtained when the disease was refractory, from a patient treated with antithyroid drugs. These receptors were obtained from a female donor with Graves disease. Both conserved end residues are part of each CDR3. D genes are given only for firm matches. Part of the rows lack a size; the others show once, few, many or a class for expanded clones.

>many|.|TRBJ1-2|TRBV12-3/TRBV12-4
CASRRPNYGYTF
TGTGCCAGCAGAAGACCTAACTATGGCTACACCTTC
>few|.|TRBJ2-2|TRBV20-1
CSARDVGDPDPTGELFF
TGCAGTGCTAGAGATGTGGGCGATCCCGACCCGACCGGGGAGCTGTTTTTT
>.|.|TRBJ2-5|TRBV6-2/TRBV6-3
CASSYSTFRYDQETQYF
TGTGCCAGCAGTTACTCGACTTTCAGATATGACCAAGAGACCCAGTACTTC
>.|.|TRBJ2-4|TRBV5-1
CASSCRAALDRLAKNIQYF
TGCGCCAGCAGCTGTAGGGCGGCTCTCGACCGTCTAGCCAAAAACATTCAGTACTTC
>many|TRBD1|TRBJ1-4|TRBV5-6
CASSPTRDRDNEKLFF
TGTGCCAGCAGCCCCACAAGGGACAGGGATAATGAAAAACTGTTTTTT
>.|.|TRBJ2-2|TRBV28
CASSFERGEATGELFF
TGTGCCAGCAGTTTTGAAAGAGGGGAGGCCACCGGGGAGCTGTTTTTT
>.|.|TRBJ2-5|TRBV5-4
CASSLAGTSQETQHF
TGTGCCAGCAGCTTGGCCGGGACTTCTCAAGAGACCCAGCACTTC
>.|TRBD1|TRBJ1-5|TRBV20-1
CSAGATGGEPQHF
TGCAGTGCCGGAGCCACAGGGGGCGAGCCCCAGCATTTT
>few|TRBD1|TRBJ2-7|TRBV27
CASSTGTGGPYEQYF
TGTGCCAGCAGTACCGGGACAGGGGGACCCTACGAGCAGTACTTC
>many|.|TRBJ1-1|TRBV20-1
CSAERTGTEAFF
TGCAGTGCTGAACGAACAGGGACTGAAGCTTTCTTT
>few|.|TRBJ1-4|TRBV7-8
CASSLDQEFATNEKLFF
TGTGCCAGCAGCCTAGATCAGGAATTCGCAACTAATGAAAAACTGTTTTTC
>.|.|TRBJ1-6|TRBV28
CASTGTRGSPLHF
TGTGCCAGCACCGGGACTAGAGGTTCACCCCTCCACTTT
>many|.|TRBJ1-2|TRBV6-1
CASHGANYGYTF
TGTGCCAGCCACGGGGCCAACTATGGCTACACCTTC
>few|.|TRBJ2-6|TRBV5-1
CASRLGPSVQQARRASSGANVLTF
TGCGCCAGCAGGTTGGGCCCGAGCGTCCAACAGGCCAGAAGAGCTAGTTCTGGGGCCAACGTCCTGACTTTC
>many|.|TRBJ2-4|TRBV5-1
CASADGGTSKNIQYF
TGCGCCAGCGCTGATGGAGGGACGTCCAAAAACATTCAGTACTTC
>many|.|TRBJ1-2|TRBV7-2
CASSLARQYGYTF
TGTGCCAGCAGCTTAGCTAGACAATATGGCTACACCTTC
>.|.|TRBJ1-2|TRBV5-8
CASSLTLRTAYGYTF
TGTGCCAGCAGCCTCACCCTGAGGACAGCCTATGGCTACACCTTC
>.|TRBD1|TRBJ2-3|TRBV20-1
CSARDGQATDTQYF
TGCAGTGCTAGAGATGGACAGGCCACAGATACGCAGTATTTT
>many|TRBD2|TRBJ2-7|TRBV7-2
CASSLDPSGAYEQYF
TGTGCCAGCAGCTTAGACCCAAGCGGGGCCTACGAGCAGTACTTC
>.|.|TRBJ2-1|TRBV28
CASSSNRLGGYNNEQFF
TGTGCCAGCAGTTCAAATAGACTGGGCGGCTATAACAATGAGCAGTTCTTC
>.|.|TRBJ1-1|TRBV7-2
CASSPMGGGNTEAFF
TGTGCCAGCAGCCCGATGGGGGGGGGGAACACTGAAGCTTTCTTT
>.|TRBD1|TRBJ2-4|TRBV7-9
CASSPRQGLDIQYF
TGTGCCAGCAGCCCGAGACAGGGTTTGGACATTCAGTACTTC
>.|TRBD1|TRBJ1-1|TRBV15
CATSTTTGGGTEAFF
TGTGCCACCAGCACTACCACAGGGGGTGGCACTGAAGCTTTCTTT
>.|.|TRBJ2-7|TRBV11-1
CASSLVSRSYEQYF
TGTGCCAGCAGCTTAGTTTCCAGGTCCTACGAGCAGTACTTC
>few|.|TRBJ2-5|TRBV2
CASLGTDQETQYF
TGTGCCAGCCTCGGGACGGACCAAGAGACCCAGTACTTC
>few|.|TRBJ2-2|TRBV19
CASTPWASVNTGELFF
TGTGCCAGTACCCCTTGGGCTAGCGTTAACACCGGGGAGCTGTTTTTT
>.|.|TRBJ1-5|TRBV20-1
CSASLNPRGSNQPQHF
TGCAGTGCTTCACTAAACCCCAGGGGTAGCAATCAGCCCCAGCATTTT
>few|.|TRBJ2-4|TRBV5-1
CASSLAEASIQYF
TGCGCCAGCAGCTTGGCCGAAGCTAGCATTCAGTACTTC
>many|TRBD1|TRBJ1-2|TRBV12-3/TRBV12-4
CASSLSLTGNYGYTF
TGTGCCAGCAGTTTATCTCTGACAGGGAACTATGGCTACACCTTC
>many|.|TRBJ1-5|TRBV6-5
CASSFNPWGGDGYSNQPQHF
TGTGCCAGCAGTTTCAATCCTTGGGGAGGGGATGGATATAGCAATCAGCCCCAGCATTTT
>many|.|TRBJ1-5|TRBV12-3/TRBV12-4
CASSVDDNQPQHF
TGTGCCAGCAGTGTCGACGACAATCAGCCCCAGCATTTT
>.|.|TRBJ2-5|TRBV5-8
CASSLPSGLSPIMWLETQYF
TGTGCCAGCAGCTTGCCCAGCGGGCTTTCACCAATCATGTGGTTGGAGACCCAGTACTTC
>few|.|TRBJ2-2|TRBV7-9
CASSLEGKGTGELFF
TGTGCCAGCAGCTTAGAAGGGAAGGGAACCGGGGAGCTGTTTTTT
>many|.|TRBJ2-7|TRBV9
CASSVGSGSSYEQYF
TGTGCCAGCAGCGTAGGTAGCGGATCGTCCTACGAGCAGTACTTC
>.|TRBD1|TRBJ1-5|TRBV19
CASSTRQGRQPQHF
TGTGCCAGTAGTACCCGACAGGGTAGGCAGCCCCAGCATTTT
>many|TRBD1|TRBJ2-7|TRBV2
CASMGQGLAEQYF
TGTGCCAGCATGGGACAGGGGTTGGCCGAGCAGTACTTC
>.|TRBD1|TRBJ2-7|TRBV19
CASSMGQGDYEQYF
TGTGCCAGTAGTATGGGACAGGGGGACTACGAGCAGTACTTC
>many|TRBD2|TRBJ2-7|TRBV30
CAWSDGGYEQYF
TGTGCCTGGAGTGACGGGGGGTACGAGCAGTACTTC
>few|.|TRBJ1-1|TRBV20-1
CSAGQGLDTEAFF
TGCAGTGCGGGTCAGGGTTTGGACACTGAAGCTTTCTTT
>few|.|TRBJ1-3|TRBV11-2
CASSSSDGAYGNTIYF
TGTGCCAGCAGCTCCTCGGACGGGGCATATGGAAACACCATATATTTT
>.|.|TRBJ2-7|TRBV4-1
CASSQVGRSIEQYF
TGCGCCAGCAGCCAGGTTGGACGGTCTATCGAGCAGTACTTC
>many|.|TRBJ1-5|TRBV28
CASSSVLRVTGNQPQHF
TGTGCCAGCAGTTCGGTTCTCAGGGTGACGGGCAATCAGCCCCAGCATTTT
>.|TRBD2|TRBJ2-7|TRBV7-2
CASSRTSGSFYEQYF
TGTGCCAGCAGCCGAACTAGCGGCAGCTTCTACGAGCAGTACTTC
>many|.|TRBJ2-5|TRBV20-1
CSAPHTGLQETQYF
TGCAGTGCCCCCCACACGGGGTTACAAGAGACCCAGTACTTC
>.|TRBD1|TRBJ2-7|TRBV19
CASSQHGGALWQGAHEQYF
TGTGCCAGTAGTCAGCATGGGGGAGCTCTGTGGCAGGGGGCTCACGAGCAGTACTTC
>many|TRBD1|TRBJ1-2|TRBV6-5
CASRYRGPGYTF
TGTGCCAGCAGGTACAGGGGGCCAGGCTACACCTTC
>many|.|TRBJ1-5|TRBV12-3/TRBV12-4
CASSSGQNQPQHF
TGTGCCAGCAGCTCTGGACAAAATCAGCCCCAGCATTTT
>.|TRBD2|TRBJ2-5|TRBV15
CATAGGPEETQYF
TGTGCCACCGCGGGAGGGCCAGAAGAGACCCAGTACTTC
>many|TRBD1|TRBJ1-2|TRBV20-1
CSVLTGDDGYTF
TGCAGTGTTCTGACAGGGGACGATGGCTACACCTTC
>.|.|TRBJ1-1|TRBV2
CASSEQGMAFF
TGTGCCAGCAGTGAGCAGGGGATGGCTTTCTTT
>.|.|TRBJ2-7|TRBV29-1
CSVTAASYEQYF
TGCAGCGTAACCGCAGCCTCCTACGAGCAGTACTTC
>.|TRBD2|TRBJ2-5|TRBV18
CASSPPGLAGAETQYF
TGTGCCAGCTCACCACCCGGACTAGCGGGAGCCGAGACCCAGTACTTC
>.|TRBD1|TRBJ2-5|TRBV20-1
CSARPGQGMETQYF
TGCAGTGCTAGGCCGGGACAGGGGATGGAGACCCAGTACTTC